This T cell receptor (beta chain) was found in a study of OX40 agonist ivuxolimab in advanced cancers. Study-wide background: The treatment was a fully human IgG2 OX40 agonist, ivuxolimab. Every 2 weeks, ivuxolimab was infused into the patients intravenously at between 0.01 and 10 mg/kg. Study outcomes and limitations: Some patients without response likewise showed low normalized clonal expansion. Antigen specificity remained undetermined for the expanded peripheral T cells.

This CDR3 contains 15 residues. CDR1 SGDLS and CDR2 YYNGEE come from the germline V gene. The germline V and J ends were trimmed by 4 bases and 6 bases, with 19 bases remaining between them. The table came from immunoSEQ multiplex PCR; TCRdb's copy has only in-frame clones and leaves some out. The sample contains around 40,000 clones, 75% to 90% of which appear only once. The table lists this clone with a few counts. The target antigen is unknown. This sequence originates from an adult with an advanced solid tumor such as melanoma, head and neck, liver or kidney cancer. The chain joins TRBV9 to TRBJ1-2; perhaps TRBD1 as D (5 bases). The material was CD4+ or CD8+ T cells sorted from blood, obtained in a trial of the OX40 agonist ivuxolimab. The CDR3 DNA reads as TGTGCCAGCAGCCCCCACTGGGGGGAAATTGATGGCTACACCTTC. Translation: CASSPHWGEIDGYTF.